This T cell receptor beta chain originates from a study of T cells in Graves' hyperthyroidism and ophthalmopathy. CDR1 and CDR2 (germline): LNHNV, YYDKDF (reference sequence). This CDR3 is 13 amino acids long. The V and J ends lost 1 base and 2 bases respectively, with 5 bases between them. Amplification yielded TCR beta CDR3 regions, with RNA transcripts as the source. The HTBI set primed first-round TCR CDR3 RT-PCR. Each CDR3 protein gets one entry after TCRdb re-called the multiplex PCR reads with MiXCR. Here the sample spans about 380,000 distinct CDR3 sequences, 13% being singletons. This clonotype was detected many times.

Sequenced: blood. The clonotype originates from a man aged 25 to 40 with Graves' hyperthyroidism that later progressed to Graves' ophthalmopathy. The chain combines TRBV15 with TRBJ1-1, with D uncertain. Here the CDR3 DNA reads TGTGCCACCAGCAGAGTGGTAAACACTGAAGCTTTCTTT. The encoded protein is CATSRVVNTEAFF. Full variable domain (rest looked up from reference TRBV15 and TRBJ1-1): DAMVIQNPRYQVTQFGKPVTLSCSQTLNHNVMYWYQQKSSQAPKLLFHYYDKDFNNEADTPDNFQSRRPNTSFCFLDIRSPGLGDTAMYLCATSRVVNTEAFFGQGTRLTVV.